Listed below are T cell receptor beta chains from one sample, sequenced in a study of T cell changes during pregnancy in multiple sclerosis. Method: immunoSEQ multiplex PCR; TCRdb's copy keeps in-frame clones and lacks some. The sample lists about 29,000 clones; about 92% were seen once. The sample in question was CD8+ T cells from peripheral blood mononuclear cells, obtained before pregnancy. These receptors were obtained from a female donor with multiple sclerosis, enrolled in a pregnancy study. Each CDR3 is given with its conserved first and last residue. The D gene is left open where the match is weak. Not every row has a clone size; where given, it reads once, few, many or a size class.

TRBJ2-3 | . | . | TRBV6-7 | CASSYSWEGGTDTQYF | TGTGCCAGCAGTTACTCGTGGGAGGGGGGCACAGATACGCAGTATTTT
TRBJ2-1 | . | TRBD2 | TRBV30 | CAWSVPLAGMSDNEQFF | TGTGCCTGGAGTGTACCCCTAGCGGGGATGTCCGACAATGAGCAGTTCTTC
TRBJ1-6 | . | . | TRBV6-6 | CASSSGSPLHF | TGTGCCAGCAGTTCGGGATCACCCCTCCACTTT
TRBJ2-5 | once | . | TRBV13 | CASSLDGGQETQYF | TGTGCCAGCAGCTTAGACGGAGGGCAAGAGACCCAGTACTTC
TRBJ1-1 | . | TRBD1 | TRBV27 | CASSSLGTGGIGNTEAFF | TGTGCCAGCAGTTCCCTCGGGACAGGGGGCATAGGGAACACTGAAGCTTTCTTT
TRBJ2-1 | . | TRBD1 | TRBV27 | CASSSSTGNEQFF | TGTGCCAGCAGTTCCTCGACAGGGAATGAGCAGTTCTTC
TRBJ1-2 | . | . | TRBV5-8 | CASSLLGVSYGYTF | TGTGCCAGCAGCTTGCTCGGGGTATCCTATGGCTACACCTTC
TRBJ1-2 | . | . | TRBV9 | CASSVAGGKGEYYGYTF | TGTGCCAGCAGCGTAGCTGGGGGCAAAGGGGAGTACTATGGCTACACCTTC
TRBJ2-5 | . | TRBD1 | TRBV11-2 | CASSLADRGSQETQYF | TGTGCCAGCAGCTTAGCTGACAGGGGGTCGCAAGAGACCCAGTACTTC
TRBJ1-2 | . | . | TRBV13 | CASSYRVMDSRSHYGYTF | TGTGCCAGCAGCTACCGTGTTATGGACAGTCGTTCCCACTATGGCTACACCTTC
TRBJ2-1 | . | TRBD1 | TRBV27 | CASSSGQGVNEQFF | TGTGCCAGCAGTTCCGGACAGGGGGTTAATGAGCAGTTCTTC
TRBJ2-2 | . | TRBD1 | TRBV28 | CASSLTGTGDSGELFF | TGTGCCAGCAGTTTAACCGGGACAGGGGACTCCGGGGAGCTGTTTTTT
TRBJ2-3 | . | . | TRBV28 | CASSFLIQIPEGDTQYF | TGTGCCAGCAGTTTCTTAATACAAATTCCAGAGGGAGATACGCAGTATTTT
TRBJ2-7 | . | . | TRBV29-1 | CSVVEGSYEQYF | TGCAGCGTTGTGGAGGGCTCCTACGAGCAGTACTTC
TRBJ1-1 | . | TRBD1 | TRBV4-1 | CASSQGPGDRGLHTEAFF | TGCGCCAGCAGCCAAGGGCCGGGGGACAGGGGGCTTCACACTGAAGCTTTCTTT
TRBJ1-1 | . | TRBD1 | TRBV19 | CASSIEGAEGTEAFF | TGTGCCAGTAGTATTGAGGGGGCCGAGGGGACTGAAGCTTTCTTT
TRBJ1-3 | . | . | TRBV4-1 | CASSQGVGADTIYF | TGCGCCAGCAGCCAAGGGGTTGGGGCGGACACCATATATTTT
TRBJ2-1 | . | . | TRBV4-3 | CASSQDRRGRGYNEQFF | TGCGCCAGCAGCCAAGATCGCAGGGGAAGAGGGTACAATGAGCAGTTCTTC
TRBJ1-5 | . | . | TRBV19 | CASSNGPGPQHF | TGTGCCAGTAGTAACGGCCCGGGGCCCCAGCATTTT
TRBJ2-3 | . | . | TRBV27 | CASSLSRVDTQYF | TGTGCCAGCAGTCTTAGCCGGGTGGATACGCAGTATTTT
TRBJ2-1 | . | TRBD1 | TRBV6-5 | CATGTGGIVEQFF | TGTGCCACCGGGACAGGGGGTATTGTTGAGCAGTTCTTC
TRBJ1-5 | once | . | TRBV6-4 | CASSDSYLNQPQHF | TGTGCCAGCAGTGACTCCTACCTTAATCAGCCCCAGCATTTT
TRBJ2-7 | . | TRBD2 | TRBV5-5 | CASSLGEGSSYEQYF | TGTGCCAGCAGCTTGGGGGAGGGAAGCTCCTACGAGCAGTACTTC
TRBJ2-7 | . | . | TRBV7-2 | CASSSISRDGDEQYF | TGTGCCAGCAGCTCCATTTCGAGGGATGGGGACGAGCAGTACTTC
TRBJ2-7 | . | . | TRBV7-2 | CASSSRELQGYYAYEQYF | TGTGCCAGCAGCTCCCGGGAACTACAGGGATATTATGCCTACGAGCAGTACTTC
TRBJ2-1 | . | . | TRBV9 | CASSGGLPINEQFF | TGTGCCAGCAGCGGGGGCCTACCCATCAATGAGCAGTTCTTC
TRBJ2-2 | . | TRBD2 | TRBV11-2 | CASSLDGTSWNTGELFF | TGTGCCAGCAGCTTAGATGGGACTAGCTGGAACACCGGGGAGCTGTTTTTT
TRBJ1-1 | . | . | TRBV14 | CASSPLPGNTEAFF | TGTGCCAGCAGCCCTCTCCCCGGGAACACTGAAGCTTTCTTT
TRBJ2-7 | . | . | TRBV6-5 | CASSLTGTSYEQYF | TGTGCCAGCAGTCTGACAGGAACAAGCTACGAGCAGTACTTC
TRBJ2-3 | . | . | TRBV6-1 | CASTLGQDTDTQYF | TGTGCCAGCACCCTGGGGCAGGACACAGATACGCAGTATTTT
TRBJ1-5 | . | TRBD1 | TRBV2 | CASIEGQGVQPQHF | TGTGCCAGCATAGAAGGGCAGGGGGTTCAGCCCCAGCATTTT
TRBJ1-3 | . | . | TRBV4-1 | CASSQVEAISGNTIYF | TGCGCCAGCAGCCAAGTCGAGGCCATCTCTGGAAACACCATATATTTT
TRBJ2-7 | . | TRBD1 | TRBV4-2 | CASSPQDRLNDEQYF | TGTGCCAGCAGTCCACAGGACAGGTTGAACGACGAGCAGTACTTC
TRBJ2-5 | . | . | TRBV4-3 | CASSPHRGGETQYF | TGCGCCAGCAGCCCCCACAGGGGAGGAGAGACCCAGTACTTC
TRBJ2-1 | . | TRBD1 | TRBV7-6 | CASSLAFGTGGNEQFF | TGTGCCAGCAGCTTAGCCTTTGGGACAGGGGGAAATGAGCAGTTCTTC
TRBJ2-3 | . | TRBD2 | TRBV11-3 | CASSPTGTSGGPTDTQYF | TGTGCCAGCAGCCCGACCGGGACTAGCGGGGGCCCCACAGATACGCAGTATTTT
TRBJ2-1 | . | TRBD2 | TRBV6-1 | CASIGGLVFFDEQFF | TGTGCCAGCATCGGGGGACTAGTTTTTTTCGATGAGCAGTTCTTC
TRBJ2-1 | . | . | TRBV19 | CASSPGTYNEQFF | TGTGCCAGTAGTCCCGGGACCTACAATGAGCAGTTCTTC
TRBJ2-1 | . | TRBD2 | TRBV5-4 | CASSLPRREDEQFF | TGTGCCAGCAGCTTGCCTCGCCGGGAGGATGAGCAGTTCTTC
TRBJ2-5 | . | . | TRBV5-1 | CASSLEVLVETQYF | TGCGCCAGCAGCTTAGAGGTCCTGGTGGAGACCCAGTACTTC
TRBJ1-1 | . | . | TRBV11-2 | CASAPWEGTEAFF | TGTGCCAGCGCTCCCTGGGAGGGCACTGAAGCTTTCTTT
TRBJ2-7 | . | TRBD2 | TRBV27 | CASRGLAGGYEQYF | TGTGCCAGCAGGGGGTTAGCGGGAGGGTACGAGCAGTACTTC
TRBJ2-1 | . | . | TRBV9 | CASSVGDNNEQFF | TGTGCCAGCAGCGTAGGGGACAACAATGAGCAGTTCTTC
TRBJ2-4 | . | TRBD1 | TRBV27 | CASSSGTGNSNIQYF | TGTGCCAGCAGTTCCGGGACAGGGAATTCAAACATTCAGTACTTC
TRBJ2-5 | once | TRBD1 | TRBV7-9 | CASSLTGAGETQYF | TGTGCCAGCAGCTTAACAGGGGCGGGAGAGACCCAGTACTTC
TRBJ2-3 | . | TRBD2 | TRBV28 | CASSLAGLVLGTDTQYF | TGTGCCAGCAGTTTAGCCGGACTAGTCTTGGGCACAGATACGCAGTATTTT
TRBJ2-7 | . | TRBD2 | TRBV4-1 | CASSQGLAGHVGEQYF | TGCGCCAGCAGCCAGGGACTAGCGGGACACGTGGGCGAGCAGTACTTC
TRBJ1-1 | . | TRBD1 | TRBV5-6 | CASSGGTGGYTEAFF | TGTGCCAGCAGCGGGGGGACAGGGGGATACACTGAAGCTTTCTTT
TRBJ2-7 | . | TRBD2 | TRBV4-1 | CASSQGLAVFSSYEQYF | TGCGCCAGCAGCCAGGGACTAGCTGTATTTAGCTCCTACGAGCAGTACTTC
TRBJ2-5 | . | TRBD2 | TRBV29-1 | CSSREVGEETQYF | TGCAGCTCCCGGGAGGTAGGGGAAGAGACCCAGTACTTC
TRBJ2-3 | . | TRBD2 | TRBV10-3 | CAIKERETTDTQYF | TGTGCCATCAAAGAGCGGGAGACGACAGATACGCAGTATTTT
TRBJ1-1 | . | . | TRBV6-5 | CASRYTGMYDTEAFF | TGTGCCAGCAGGTACACGGGGATGTATGACACTGAAGCTTTCTTT
TRBJ1-1 | . | . | TRBV15 | CATSRDSFRVNTEAFF | TGTGCCACCAGCAGAGATTCGTTCAGGGTTAACACTGAAGCTTTCTTT
TRBJ2-7 | . | TRBD2 | TRBV27 | CASSSWTSGGPLRQYF | TGTGCCAGCAGTTCCTGGACTAGCGGGGGACCCCTAAGGCAGTACTTC
TRBJ1-1 | . | TRBD1 | TRBV25-1 | CASSEQGVGTEAFF | TGTGCCAGCAGTGAGCAGGGGGTTGGCACTGAAGCTTTCTTT
TRBJ2-2 | . | . | TRBV5-1 | CASSLGQSDTGELFF | TGCGCCAGCAGCTTGGGACAGTCAGACACCGGGGAGCTGTTTTTT
TRBJ2-7 | . | TRBD2 | TRBV19 | CASSALAGGSYEQYF | TGTGCCAGTAGTGCCCTAGCGGGAGGCTCCTACGAGCAGTACTTC